This T cell receptor (beta chain) came from a study of cytomegalovirus exposure and HLA in healthy donors. At the level of the study: Unique TCR beta sequences numbering about 100 million came from about 179 million T cells in an earlier analysis.

General study results and limits: Highly shared variants forming one cluster were likely a sequencing artifact.

The CDR3 runs to 14 residues. Per germline, CDR1 LNHDA and CDR2 SQIVND (reference sequence). Trimming removed 4 bases at V and 2 bases at J, with 10 bases between. PCR primers comprised 60 Vbeta and 13 Jbeta primers. Some clones are missing from TCRdb's copy, which holds only in-frame ones; the method was immunoSEQ multiplex PCR. The sample has 170,000 or so clones, 60% to 80% seen once; the top ten hold over 10%. On this clone: Its target is not known.

Source material: PBMCs. V is TRBV19 and J is TRBJ2-3; TRBD1 might be the D (6 bases). The clonotype comes from a woman aged 50 to 60 in good health and CMV-seropositive. CDR3 amino acids: CASSTGQTTDTQYF. CDR3 DNA: TGTGCCAGTAGTACCGGACAGACCACAGATACGCAGTATTTT.